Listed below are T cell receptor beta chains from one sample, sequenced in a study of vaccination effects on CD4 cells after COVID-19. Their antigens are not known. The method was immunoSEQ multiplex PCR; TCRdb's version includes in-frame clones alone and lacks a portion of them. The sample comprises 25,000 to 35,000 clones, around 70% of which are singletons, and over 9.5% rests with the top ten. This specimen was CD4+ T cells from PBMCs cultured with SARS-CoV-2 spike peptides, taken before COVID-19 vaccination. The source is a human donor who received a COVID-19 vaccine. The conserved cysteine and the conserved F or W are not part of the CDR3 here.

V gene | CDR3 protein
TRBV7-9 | AIITGGTNSYEQY
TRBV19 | ASTPGGGLNEQY
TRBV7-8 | ASGPNRATRGGANTGELF
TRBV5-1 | ASTYSGVIETQY
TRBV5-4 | ASSQGSDRGYGYT
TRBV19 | ASSISRGLETQY
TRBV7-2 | ASSPGGAETQY
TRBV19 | ASSRSGYEQY
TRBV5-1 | ASSPEGQGAGQPQH
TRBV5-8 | ASSLTVIGGGTDTQY
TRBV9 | ASSSREGRGGTQY
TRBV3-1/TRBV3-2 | ASSLQGRNYGYT
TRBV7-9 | ASAKREGRSYEQY
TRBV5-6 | ASSISQMGLAGELF
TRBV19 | ASRTSGGSSYNEQF
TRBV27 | ASNPLLMSRSNEKLF
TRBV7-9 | ASSGTGTGSVGSNQPQH
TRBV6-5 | ASRASWDTDTQY
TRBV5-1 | ASSLDGASSYNEQF
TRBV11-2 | ASSLDRGFSGANVLT
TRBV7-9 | ASSLSLDSKTYGYT
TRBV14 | ASSQLTGELF
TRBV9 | ASSPRIGQSQTGELF
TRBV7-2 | ASSLGGIYNEQF
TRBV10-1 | ASSRLGNEQF
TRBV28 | ASSLRGGKGSYEQY
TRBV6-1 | ASSEGFGINYGYT
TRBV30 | AWSSGLETEAF
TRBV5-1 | ASSLGGGAYLSGANVLT
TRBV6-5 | ASSYSTGGHYGYT
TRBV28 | ASSLWTSQKTQY
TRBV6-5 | ASSRSGQPYGYT
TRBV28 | ASSGQVVGGNQPQH
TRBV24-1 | ATSDWEHRADYGYT
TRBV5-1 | ASSPRTTWNEQF
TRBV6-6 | ASSTGTGGTWQF
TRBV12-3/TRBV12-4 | ASSFGRTEAF
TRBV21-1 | ASSKVRTGGGYNEQF
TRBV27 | ASSLSGTVVEQY
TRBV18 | ASSATDRAGELF
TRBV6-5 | ASSYSAGGNQETQY
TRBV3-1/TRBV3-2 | ASSPGLAGSGANVLT
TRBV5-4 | ASRHDRGSPEAF
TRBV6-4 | ASSASAGGTDTQY
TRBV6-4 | ASSDSTNPGRSWAKNIQY
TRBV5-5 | ASSGDSTGGVYNEQF
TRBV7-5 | VRSFATTPYEQY
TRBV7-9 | ASSPRDRAYEAF
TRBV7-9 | ASRRQGLQNTEAF
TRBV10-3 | AISLGGMINEQF
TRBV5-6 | ASSLSGGSYNSPLH
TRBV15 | ATSRPASGKGNEQF
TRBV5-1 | ASSSTSDQETQY